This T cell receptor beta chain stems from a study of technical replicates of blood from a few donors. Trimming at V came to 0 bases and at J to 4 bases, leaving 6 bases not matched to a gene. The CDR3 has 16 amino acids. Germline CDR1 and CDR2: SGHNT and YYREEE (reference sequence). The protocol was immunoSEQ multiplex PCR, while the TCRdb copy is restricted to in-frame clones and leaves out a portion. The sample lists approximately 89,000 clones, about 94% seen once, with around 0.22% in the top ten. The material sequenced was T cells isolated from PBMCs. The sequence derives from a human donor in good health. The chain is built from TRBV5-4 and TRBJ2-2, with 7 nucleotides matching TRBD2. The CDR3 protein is CASSLGLAGPTGELFF. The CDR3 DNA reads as TGTGCCAGCAGCTTGGGACTAGCTGGCCCCACCGGGGAGCTGTTTTTT.